The 20 T cell receptor beta chains presented below share a single source sample, sequenced in a study of beta chain features in type 1 diabetes. As every portion of the isolated RNA was reverse transcribed, the sequencing read expressed TCRB transcripts. Libraries were prepared by immunoSEQ multiplex PCR; TCRdb keeps only in-frame clonotypes and omits some of them. The data contain more than 250,000 clones, approximately 15% of them singletons. Their specific antigens are unknown. Regarding the study as a whole: For Type 1 diabetes patients, all four CD4+ subsets carried TCRB CDR3s that were moderately but significantly shorter.

Sequencing was performed on naive CD4+ T cells from blood. These TCRs come from a man aged 30 to 45 with type 1 diabetes.

The chain links TRBV18 to TRBJ2-7; D is possibly TRBD2 (5 bases). V gave up 6 bases and J gave up 7 bases, with 13 bases separating them. The germline V gene has CDR1 KGHSH and CDR2 LQKENI. The CDR3 loop spans 12 amino acids. The CDR3 DNA sequence: TGTGCCAGCTCGACTGGCGGGCGGGAGCAGTACTTC. Encoded protein: CASSTGGREQYF.

The chain carries TRBV18 and TRBJ2-2; 10 bases agree with TRBD1. This CDR3 comprises 15 residues. CDR1 KGHSH and CDR2 LQKENI come from the germline V gene. The V segment lost 6 bases and the J segment 6 bases; nucleotides outside the gene matches: 7. The DNA for the CDR3 is TGTGCCAGCTCGGCGACCGGGACAGGGGCCGGGGAGCTGTTTTTT. Its protein is CASSATGTGAGELFF.

This clone was detected a few times. The V and J genes are TRBV6-6 and TRBJ2-7, with D hard to call. Deletions cut 0 bases from V and 6 bases from J, with 3 bases between. The germline CDR1 and CDR2 sequences are MNHNY and SVGAGI (reference sequence). The CDR3 contains 11 residues. CDR3 bases: TGTGCCAGCAGTTACTCGGCCGAGCAGTACTTC. Protein product: CASSYSAEQYF.

This sequence joins TRBV5-1 and TRBJ2-1; 7 bases fit TRBD1. Losses at the gene ends were 4 bases for V and 9 bases for J; bases not matched to a gene: 10. The CDR3 spans 14 residues. CDR1 and CDR2 (germline): SGHRS, YFSETQ. CDR3 in DNA: TGCGCCAGCAGCGCAAACCTTCAGGGGGTTGAGCAGTTCTTC. Translated, it gives CASSANLQGVEQFF.

The V and J genes are TRBV18 and TRBJ2-1; 8 nucleotides match TRBD2. The CDR3 loop spans 13 amino acids. Trimming removed 0 bases from V and 12 bases from J; junction bases left unmatched: 4. The germline V gene has CDR1 KGHSH and CDR2 LQKENI. The CDR3 reads CASSPPREVGQFF. The DNA of the CDR3 is TGTGCCAGCTCACCACCGCGGGAGGTTGGGCAGTTCTTC.

This chain uses TRBV5-1 with TRBJ1-2; D remains unclear. From germline, CDR1 is SGHRS and CDR2 YFSETQ. V lost 4 bases, J lost 7 bases, and 14 bases lay in between. The CDR3 consists of 13 residues. The CDR3 DNA is TGCGCCAGCAGCACCGGTCAGGTACTTGGCTACACCTTC. Encoded protein: CASSTGQVLGYTF. Variable domain in full (rest from reference TRBV5-1 and TRBJ1-2): KAGVTQTPRYLIKTRGQQVTLSCSPISGHRSVSWYQQTPGQGLQFLFEYFSETQRNKGNFPGRFSGRQFSNSRSEMNVSTLELGDSALYLCASSTGQVLGYTFGSGTRLTVV.

This clone was counted only a few times. The CDR3 region has the DNA TGCGCCAGCAGCCGAGCGGGAGCCACAGATACGCAGTATTTT. Amino acid sequence: CASSRAGATDTQYF. This chain connects TRBV4-3 to TRBJ2-3, with TRBD2 matching 8 bases. CDR1 and CDR2 (germline): LGHNA, YSLEER. V lost 4 bases and J lost 2; bases outside the gene matches: 2. The CDR3 length is 14 residues.

There are a few counts of this clone. The J gene is TRBJ2-2, the V gene TRBV5-4, with TRBD2 identical over 7 bases. The CDR3 has 16 amino acids. Germline CDR1 reads SGHNT; CDR2 reads YYREEE (reference sequence). The junction had 3 bases not matched to a gene; V was cut back by 0 bases and J by 1 base. DNA of the CDR3: TGTGCCAGCAGCTTGGGACTAGCTGAGAACACCGGGGAGCTGTTTTTT. Translating gives CASSLGLAENTGELFF.

This rearrangement joins TRBV6-5 to TRBJ2-7, with TRBD1 matching 9 bases. Germline loops: CDR1 MNHEY, CDR2 SVGAGI. V lost 8 bases to trimming and J lost 6 bases; unmatched junction nucleotides: 8. The CDR3 covers 13 residues. CDR3 DNA: TGTGCCAGCGCCGGGACAGGGTGGCCCGAGCAGTACTTC. This gives the protein CASAGTGWPEQYF.

The rearrangement joins TRBV11-2 to TRBJ1-1, with D possibly being TRBD1 (6 bases). Trimming took 5 bases from V and 6 from J, leaving 13 bases between them. This CDR3 spans 13 amino acids. Germline lookup yields CDR1 SGHAT and CDR2 FQNNGV. In DNA form, the CDR3 reads TGTGCCAGCAGCGCCAACAGGGTCCCTGAAGCTTTCTTT. Amino acid sequence: CASSANRVPEAFF.

The chain couples TRBV4-2 to TRBJ1-1; D remains ambiguous. Trimming left V 0 bases short and J 0 bases short, with 8 bases between. The CDR3 covers 15 residues. The germline CDR1 and CDR2 sequences are LGHNA and YNFKEQ. For the CDR3, the DNA is TGTGCCAGCAGCCAAGAGGTAGACATGAACACTGAAGCTTTCTTT. Translating gives CASSQEVDMNTEAFF.

J is TRBJ2-3 and V is TRBV7-9, with 8 bases that match TRBD2. The junction had 10 bases not matched to a gene; V was cut back by 6 bases and J by 2 bases. CDR1 SEHNR and CDR2 FQNEAQ come from the germline V gene (reference sequence). This CDR3 is built from 16 residues. The CDR3 loop is CASRFSSGPSTDTQYF. CDR3 DNA sequence: TGTGCCAGCAGATTTTCTAGCGGGCCCTCCACAGATACGCAGTATTTT. The complete variable domain, with remaining parts taken from reference TRBV7-9 and TRBJ2-3, reads DTGVSQNPRHKITKRGQNVTFRCDPISEHNRLYWYRQTLGQGPEFLTYFQNEAQLEKSRLLSDRFSAERPKGSFSTLEIQRTEQGDSAMYLCASRFSSGPSTDTQYFGPGTRLTVL.

This chain connects TRBV7-2 to TRBJ2-7, with 8 bases identical to TRBD1. The CDR3 is made up of 17 amino acids. The V gene end was trimmed by 5 bases and the J gene end by 2 bases; junction bases not matched to a gene: 14. CDR1 is SGHTA and CDR2 is FQGNSA in the germline V gene. As DNA, the CDR3 is TGTGCCAGCAGCGGGCCGGGACAGGACGTTTTCCCCTACGAGCAGTACTTC. This sequence encodes CASSGPGQDVFPYEQYF. Full variable domain (rest looked up from reference TRBV7-2 and TRBJ2-7): GAGVSQSPSNKVTEKGKDVELRCDPISGHTALYWYRQSLGQGLEFLIYFQGNSAPDKSGLPSDRFSAERTGGSVSTLTIQRTQQEDSAVYLCASSGPGQDVFPYEQYFGPGTRLTVT.

The chain uses TRBV28 and TRBJ1-1; 7 nucleotides line up with TRBD1. The trim removed 3 bases at V and 0 bases at J, leaving 4 bases unmatched. This CDR3 contains 15 residues. The germline gives CDR1 MDHEN, CDR2 SYDVKM. CDR3 in DNA: TGTGCCAGCAGTTTGGGGACAGCGTTGAACACTGAAGCTTTCTTT. Translated, it gives CASSLGTALNTEAFF.

This sequence joins TRBV15 and TRBJ2-1; 8 bases agree with TRBD2. This CDR3 has 21 amino acids. Germline lookup yields CDR1 LNHNV and CDR2 YYDKDF (reference sequence). The V and J ends lost 0 bases and 6 bases, in that order; junction bases with no gene match: 22. The CDR3 sequence is CATSRDRRGSGKGMYFNEQFF. DNA of the CDR3: TGTGCCACCAGCAGAGATCGTCGGGGTAGCGGGAAGGGCATGTACTTCAATGAGCAGTTCTTC. The whole variable domain, filled in from reference TRBV15 and TRBJ2-1, reads DAMVIQNPRYQVTQFGKPVTLSCSQTLNHNVMYWYQQKSSQAPKLLFHYYDKDFNNEADTPDNFQSRRPNTSFCFLDIRSPGLGDTAMYLCATSRDRRGSGKGMYFNEQFFGPGTRLTVL.

CDR3 nucleotide sequence: TGCGCCAGCAGCCTGTTAGCGGGGGTCTACGAGCAGTACTTC. This encodes CASSLLAGVYEQYF. V and J are TRBV5-1 and TRBJ2-7; 9 bases agree with TRBD2. CDR3 size: 14 residues. V dropped 4 bases and J dropped 3; count of bases not matched to a gene: 5. Per germline, CDR1 SGHRS and CDR2 YFSETQ.

The genes are TRBV7-2 and TRBJ1-2, with TRBD1 as a possible D gene (5 bases). The CDR3 extends over 13 amino acids. Trimming pared 1 base from V and 4 bases from J, leaving 7 bases between. Germline CDR1 and CDR2: SGHTA and FQGNSA. CDR3 sequence: CASSLDRTYGYTF. The CDR3 DNA is TGTGCCAGCAGCTTAGACAGGACCTATGGCTACACCTTC.

This clone appeared a few times. The chain links TRBV14 to TRBJ2-1; 11 bases fit TRBD2. This CDR3 contains 16 residues. The germline gives CDR1 SGHDN, CDR2 FVKESK. V shed 3 bases and J 3 bases; nucleotides not matched to a gene: 4. The CDR3 region is CASSHYTSGSYNEQFF. The CDR3, as DNA: TGTGCCAGCAGCCACTATACTAGCGGGAGCTACAATGAGCAGTTCTTC.

The V gene is TRBV5-4, the J gene TRBJ1-2, with D possibly being TRBD1 (6 bases). This CDR3 comprises 15 residues. CDR1 and CDR2 (germline): SGHNT, YYREEE (reference sequence). V lost 3 bases and J 4 bases, leaving 16 bases between the germline ends. The CDR3 region is CASSSNSPGVYGYTF. The CDR3 nucleotides read TGTGCCAGCAGCTCGAATTCGCCAGGGGTCTATGGCTACACCTTC.

This clone has a handful of counts. The chain joins TRBV4-2 to TRBJ2-1, with 11 bases lining up with TRBD2. Germline loops: CDR1 LGHNA, CDR2 YNFKEQ. This CDR3 contains 16 residues. V shed 0 bases, J shed 8 bases, and the junction held 6 bases outside the gene matches. The CDR3 loop reads CASSQDLASGRYEQFF. CDR3 nucleotides: TGTGCCAGCAGCCAAGATCTAGCTAGCGGGAGGTATGAGCAGTTCTTC.